This T cell receptor (beta chain) was sequenced during a study of T cells in Graves' hyperthyroidism and ophthalmopathy. This clonotype was detected many times. V lost 4 bases and J lost 1, with 16 bases in between. CDR1 and CDR2 from the germline V gene are MDHEN and SYDVKM. CDR3 length: 16 amino acids. Using RNA transcripts as the source, TCR beta CDR3 regions were amplified. The HTBI primer set drove a first-round RT-PCR of the TCR CDR3. One entry per CDR3 protein, called by TCRdb with MiXCR from the multiplex PCR reads. This sample has around 620,000 distinct CDR3 sequences, with 14% found just once. Each person with ophthalmopathy scored at least 3 on the Clinical Activity Score, reached NOSPECS grade 4 or higher, and had been ill under 3 months. PBMCs were collected from an approximately 10 ml volume of fresh peripheral blood.

The V and J genes are TRBV28 and TRBJ2-5; tentative D call: TRBD1 (6 bases). The sequencing input was blood. The receptor was derived from a woman under 30 with Graves' ophthalmopathy. CDR3 in amino acids: CASSSTDSSLQETQYF. The CDR3 bases are TGTGCCAGCAGTTCTACGGACAGTTCGCTCCAAGAGACCCAGTACTTC.